These 2 T cell receptor beta chains were all obtained from the same sample, sequenced in a study of T cells in women clearing cervical HPV infection. Clones were sequenced by immunoSEQ multiplex PCR, and TCRdb holds only the in-frame ones, with some missing. Its table lists about 23,000 clones. Material for sequencing was blood buffy coat. The receptors were gathered from a woman between 18 and 70 years old with a cervical HPV16 infection that either progressed to CIN3+ or cleared (not recorded which).

Comments on this clone: The CDR3 end falls 3 residues outside the read, so it is completed with the germline J gene. This chain connects TRBV19 to TRBJ2-1, with 11 positions matching TRBD1. The CDR3 covers 15 residues. Losses at the gene ends were 4 bases for V and 5 bases for J; bases not matched to a gene: 4. CDR1 LNHDA and CDR2 SQIVND come from the germline V gene (reference sequence). This CDR3 reads CASSTRDRGNNEQFF. The part of the CDR3 DNA that was read is TGTGCCAGTAGTACAAGGGACAGGGGGAACAATGAG.

With respect to this clone: Sequencing ends 3 residues short of the CDR3 end; the germline J gene provides the rest. The chain couples TRBV19 to TRBJ2-4, with TRBD1 identical over 8 bases. In germline, CDR1 is LNHDA, CDR2 SQIVND (reference sequence). The CDR3 is made up of 14 amino acids. The CDR3 is CATVRTGRNYGQYF. The sequenced CDR3 bases are TGTGCCACCGTACGGACAGGGCGGAACTATGGT.